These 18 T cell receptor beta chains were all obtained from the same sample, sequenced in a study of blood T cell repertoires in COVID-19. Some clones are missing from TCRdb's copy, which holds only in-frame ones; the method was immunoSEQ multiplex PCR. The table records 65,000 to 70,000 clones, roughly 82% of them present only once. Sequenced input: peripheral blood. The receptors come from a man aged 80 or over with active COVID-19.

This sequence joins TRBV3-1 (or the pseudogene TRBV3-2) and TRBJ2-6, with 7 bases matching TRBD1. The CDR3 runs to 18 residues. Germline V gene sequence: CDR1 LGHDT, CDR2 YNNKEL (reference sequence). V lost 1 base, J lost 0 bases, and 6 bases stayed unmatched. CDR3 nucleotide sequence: TGTGCCAGCAGCCAAGGGACAGGCGGCAACTCTGGGGCCAACGTCCTGACTTTC. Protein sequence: CASSQGTGGNSGANVLTF.

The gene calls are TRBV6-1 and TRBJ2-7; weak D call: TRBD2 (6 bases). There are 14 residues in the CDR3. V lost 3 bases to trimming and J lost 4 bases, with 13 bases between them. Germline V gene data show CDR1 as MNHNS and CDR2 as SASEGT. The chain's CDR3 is CASSESRRAYEQYF. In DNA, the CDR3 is TGTGCCAGCAGTGAGTCGCGGAGGGCGTACGAGCAGTACTTC.

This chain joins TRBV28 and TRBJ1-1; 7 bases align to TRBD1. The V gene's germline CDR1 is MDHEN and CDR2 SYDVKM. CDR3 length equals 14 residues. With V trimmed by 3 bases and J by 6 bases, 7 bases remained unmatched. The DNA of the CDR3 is TGTGCCAGCAGTTTCTCGGACAGGATAGCTGAAGCTTTCTTT. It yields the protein CASSFSDRIAEAFF.

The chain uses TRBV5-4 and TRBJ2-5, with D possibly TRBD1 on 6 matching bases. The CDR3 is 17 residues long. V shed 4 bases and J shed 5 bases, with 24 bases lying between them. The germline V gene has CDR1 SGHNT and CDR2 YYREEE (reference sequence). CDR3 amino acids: CASSPGTQGLGVETQYF. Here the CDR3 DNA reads TGTGCCAGCAGCCCCGGGACACAGGGATTGGGTGTCGAGACCCAGTACTTC. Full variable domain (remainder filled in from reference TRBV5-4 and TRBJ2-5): ETGVTQSPTHLIKTRGQQVTLRCSSQSGHNTVSWYQQALGQGPQFIFQYYREEENGRGNFPPRFSGLQFPNYSSELNVNALELDDSALYLCASSPGTQGLGVETQYFGPGTRLLVL.

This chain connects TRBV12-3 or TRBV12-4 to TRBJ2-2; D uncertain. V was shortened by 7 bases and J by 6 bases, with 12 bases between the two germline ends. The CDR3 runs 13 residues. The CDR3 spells CASTPSPPGELFF. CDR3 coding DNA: TGTGCCAGCACCCCATCCCCCCCCGGGGAGCTGTTTTTT.

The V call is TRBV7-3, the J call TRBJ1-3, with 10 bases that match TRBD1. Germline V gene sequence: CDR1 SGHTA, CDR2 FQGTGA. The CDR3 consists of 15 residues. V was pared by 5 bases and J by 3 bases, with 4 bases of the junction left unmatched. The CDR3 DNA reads TGTGCCAGCAGCCCCGGACAGGGGGTTGGAAACACCATATATTTT. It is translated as CASSPGQGVGNTIYF.

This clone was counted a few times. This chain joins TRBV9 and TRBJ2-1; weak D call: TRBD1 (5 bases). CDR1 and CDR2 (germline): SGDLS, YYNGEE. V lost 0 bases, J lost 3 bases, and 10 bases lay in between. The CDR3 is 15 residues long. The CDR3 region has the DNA TGTGCCAGCAGCGTAGCTCTCGACAGCTACAATGAGCAGTTCTTC. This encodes CASSVALDSYNEQFF.

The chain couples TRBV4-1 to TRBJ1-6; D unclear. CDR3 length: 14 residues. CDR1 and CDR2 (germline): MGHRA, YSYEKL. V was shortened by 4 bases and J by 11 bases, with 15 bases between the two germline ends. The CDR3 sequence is CASSPPRGDPPLHF. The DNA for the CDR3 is TGCGCCAGCAGCCCTCCTCGCGGGGATCCACCCCTCCACTTT.

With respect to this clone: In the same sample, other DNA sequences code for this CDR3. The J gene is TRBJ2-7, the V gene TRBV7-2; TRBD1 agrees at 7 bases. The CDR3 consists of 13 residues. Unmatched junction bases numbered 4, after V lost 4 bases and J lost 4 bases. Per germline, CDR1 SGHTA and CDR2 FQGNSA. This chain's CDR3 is CASSSTGPYEQYF. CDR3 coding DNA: TGTGCCAGCAGCTCGACAGGGCCGTACGAGCAGTACTTC.

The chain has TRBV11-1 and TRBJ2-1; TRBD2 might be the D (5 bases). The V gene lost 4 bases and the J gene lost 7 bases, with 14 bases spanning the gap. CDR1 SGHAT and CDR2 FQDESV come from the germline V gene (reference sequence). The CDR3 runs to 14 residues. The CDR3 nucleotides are TGTGCCAGCAGCTCCCGTCGGGGTAGGAATGAGCAGTTCTTC. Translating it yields CASSSRRGRNEQFF.

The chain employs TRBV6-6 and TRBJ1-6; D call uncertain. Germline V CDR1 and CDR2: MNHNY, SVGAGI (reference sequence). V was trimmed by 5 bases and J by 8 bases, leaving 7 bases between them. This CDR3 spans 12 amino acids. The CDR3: CASSPSDSPLHF. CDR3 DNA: TGTGCCAGCAGTCCTTCAGATTCACCCCTCCACTTT.

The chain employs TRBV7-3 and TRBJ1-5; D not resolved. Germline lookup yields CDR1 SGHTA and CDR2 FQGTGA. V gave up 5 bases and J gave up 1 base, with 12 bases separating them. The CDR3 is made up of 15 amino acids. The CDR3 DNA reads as TGTGCCAGCAGCCCCCGGGGAGGGAGCAATCAGCCCCAGCATTTT. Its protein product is CASSPRGGSNQPQHF.

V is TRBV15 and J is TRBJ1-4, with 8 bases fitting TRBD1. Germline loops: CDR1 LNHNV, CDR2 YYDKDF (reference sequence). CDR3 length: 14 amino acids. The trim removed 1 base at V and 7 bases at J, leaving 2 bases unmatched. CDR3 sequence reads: CATSRGRGPEKLFF. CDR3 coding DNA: TGTGCCACCAGCAGAGGCAGGGGGCCTGAAAAACTGTTTTTT.

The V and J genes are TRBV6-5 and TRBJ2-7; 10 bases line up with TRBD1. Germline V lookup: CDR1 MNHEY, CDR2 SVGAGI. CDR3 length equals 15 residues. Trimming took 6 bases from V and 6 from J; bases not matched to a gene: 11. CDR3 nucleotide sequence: TGTGCCAGCAGCTCGACAGGGGGCGCCGGGAGCGAGCAGTACTTC. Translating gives CASSSTGGAGSEQYF.

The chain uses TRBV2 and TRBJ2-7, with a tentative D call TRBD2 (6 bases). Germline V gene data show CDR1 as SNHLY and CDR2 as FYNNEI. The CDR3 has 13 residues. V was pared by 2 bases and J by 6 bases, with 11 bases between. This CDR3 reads CASSERGWREQYF. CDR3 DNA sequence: TGTGCCAGCAGTGAACGGGGGTGGCGCGAGCAGTACTTC.

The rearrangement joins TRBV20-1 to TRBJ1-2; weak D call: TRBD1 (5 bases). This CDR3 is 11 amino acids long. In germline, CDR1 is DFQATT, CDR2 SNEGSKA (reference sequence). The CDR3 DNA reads TGCAGGACTGACGGGGGGAAAGGCTACACCTTC. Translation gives CRTDGGKGYTF.

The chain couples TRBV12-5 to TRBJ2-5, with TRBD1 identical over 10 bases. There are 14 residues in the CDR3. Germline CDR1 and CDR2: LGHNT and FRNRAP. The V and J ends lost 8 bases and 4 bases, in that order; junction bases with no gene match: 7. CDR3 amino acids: CASSGQGTLETQYF. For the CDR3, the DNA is TGTGCTAGTTCGGGACAGGGGACCCTAGAGACCCAGTACTTC. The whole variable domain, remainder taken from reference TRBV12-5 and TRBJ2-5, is DARVTQTPRHKVTEMGQEVTMRCQPILGHNTVFWYRQTMMQGLELLAYFRNRAPLDDSGMPKDRFSAEMPDATLATLKIQPSEPRDSAVYFCASSGQGTLETQYFGPGTRLLVL.

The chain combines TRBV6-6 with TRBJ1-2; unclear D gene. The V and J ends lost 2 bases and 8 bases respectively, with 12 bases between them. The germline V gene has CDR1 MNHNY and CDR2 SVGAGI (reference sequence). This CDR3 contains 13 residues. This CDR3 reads CASSYLEKEGYTF. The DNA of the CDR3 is TGTGCCAGCAGTTACCTCGAGAAGGAGGGCTACACCTTC.